The rows below give T cell receptor beta chains drawn from one sample of a study of monozygotic twins with cystic fibrosis. The table came from immunoSEQ multiplex PCR; TCRdb's copy has only in-frame clones and leaves some out. The table includes some 33,000 clones, over 80% detected once. Sequenced material: blood. The receptors stem from a boy younger than 10 with cystic fibrosis. Each CDR3 is given with its conserved first and last residue. The order of the fields is CDR3 length, V gene, D gene, clone size, J gene, CDR3 DNA, CDR3 protein. D genes are given only for firm matches. Clone size is stated in some rows and not others, as once, few, many or a class when expanded.

length: 16; V: TRBV11-2; D: TRBD1; size: -; J: TRBJ2-1; DNA: TGTGCCAGCAGCTTATGGGGACAGGGGCTTGACAATGAGCAGTTCTTC; CDR3: CASSLWGQGLDNEQFF
length: 16; V: TRBV4-2; D: TRBD2; size: -; J: TRBJ2-3; DNA: TGTGCCAGCAGCCAACACGCGGGGGGTAGCACAGATACGCAGTATTTT; CDR3: CASSQHAGGSTDTQYF
length: 15; V: TRBV2; D: -; size: -; J: TRBJ1-5; DNA: TGTGCCAGCAGTGAACTGGGGATGGGGGATCAGCCCCAGCATTTT; CDR3: CASSELGMGDQPQHF
length: 14; V: TRBV6-4; D: -; size: -; J: TRBJ2-6; DNA: TGTGCCAGCAGTTCCTCTCCTGGGGCCAACGTCCTGACTTTC; CDR3: CASSSSPGANVLTF
length: 15; V: TRBV9; D: TRBD1; size: -; J: TRBJ2-5; DNA: TGTGCCAGCAGCGTAGGTCAGGGGGCTACTGAGACCCAGTACTTC; CDR3: CASSVGQGATETQYF
length: 16; V: TRBV5-6; D: -; size: -; J: TRBJ2-1; DNA: TGTGCCAGCAGCGAAGCGTGGGGGGCCTCCTACAATGAGCAGTTCTTC; CDR3: CASSEAWGASYNEQFF
length: 12; V: TRBV18; D: -; size: few; J: TRBJ1-2; DNA: TGTGCCAGCTCACCTAGGGGTCGTGGCTACACCTTC; CDR3: CASSPRGRGYTF
length: 12; V: TRBV18; D: -; size: -; J: TRBJ1-5; DNA: TGTGCCAGCTCACCGTCGGATCAGCCCCAGCATTTT; CDR3: CASSPSDQPQHF
length: 16; V: TRBV16; D: -; size: -; J: TRBJ1-3; DNA: TGTGCCAGCAGCCAATCGACGGGCCTCTCTGGAAACACCATATATTTT; CDR3: CASSQSTGLSGNTIYF
length: 15; V: TRBV7-9; D: -; size: once; J: TRBJ1-2; DNA: TGTGCCAGCGCCTTGCCCTCTCCCTCTAACTATGGCTACACCTTC; CDR3: CASALPSPSNYGYTF
length: 18; V: TRBV5-6; D: -; size: -; J: TRBJ1-4; DNA: TGTGCCAGCAGCTTGTTGTCCGGGGGTCTCTCAACTAATGAAAAACTGTTTTTT; CDR3: CASSLLSGGLSTNEKLFF
length: 15; V: TRBV7-6; D: -; size: -; J: TRBJ1-1; DNA: TGTGCCAGCAGCTTGCAGGGGAGCTCAAACACTGAAGCTTTCTTT; CDR3: CASSLQGSSNTEAFF
length: 14; V: TRBV19; D: TRBD1; size: -; J: TRBJ2-5; DNA: TGTGCCAGTAGCCGGGGACAGGGTATAGAGACCCAGTACTTC; CDR3: CASSRGQGIETQYF
length: 14; V: TRBV5-1; D: TRBD2; size: -; J: TRBJ2-5; DNA: TGCGCCAGCAGCTCAGGACTAGCGAGAGAGACCCAGTACTTC; CDR3: CASSSGLARETQYF
length: 17; V: TRBV5-5; D: -; size: -; J: TRBJ2-2; DNA: TGTGCCAGCAGCTCGGGAAAGGGAAGGGAGAACACCGGGGAGCTGTTTTTT; CDR3: CASSSGKGRENTGELFF
length: 20; V: TRBV15; D: -; size: -; J: TRBJ2-6; DNA: TGTGCCACCAGCAGGACACCCTGGACAGTACCCTTAGGTGGGGCCAACGTCCTGACTTTC; CDR3: CATSRTPWTVPLGGANVLTF
length: 14; V: TRBV14; D: TRBD1; size: -; J: TRBJ2-7; DNA: TGTGCCAGCAGCTTAGGGACAGGGTCCTACGAGCAGTACTTC; CDR3: CASSLGTGSYEQYF
length: 15; V: TRBV7-2; D: TRBD2; size: -; J: TRBJ2-1; DNA: TGTGCCAGCAGCTTAGGGCGGGGGGTTTACAATGAGCAGTTCTTC; CDR3: CASSLGRGVYNEQFF
length: 14; V: TRBV27; D: TRBD1; size: -; J: TRBJ1-5; DNA: TGTGCCAGCAGTCCAGGACAGGGTCGTCAGCCCCAGCATTTT; CDR3: CASSPGQGRQPQHF
length: 15; V: TRBV4-1; D: -; size: -; J: TRBJ1-1; DNA: TGCGCCAGCAGCCAAGATCGGGGGATGAACACTGAAGCTTTCTTT; CDR3: CASSQDRGMNTEAFF
length: 13; V: TRBV10-1; D: -; size: -; J: TRBJ2-7; DNA: TGCGCCAGCAGTGAACGGGACCACTACGAGCAGTACTTC; CDR3: CASSERDHYEQYF
length: 15; V: TRBV14; D: -; size: -; J: TRBJ1-4; DNA: TGTGCCAGCAGCCAAGGCGGCAGGGTGGTTGAAAAACTGTTTTTT; CDR3: CASSQGGRVVEKLFF
length: 16; V: TRBV6-5; D: -; size: -; J: TRBJ2-3; DNA: TGTGCCAGCAGTTACTCGCGAGCGGCTAGCACAGATACGCAGTATTTT; CDR3: CASSYSRAASTDTQYF
length: 13; V: TRBV19; D: -; size: -; J: TRBJ2-7; DNA: TGTGCCAGTAGTGCCTCACGATTTTACGAGCAGTACTTC; CDR3: CASSASRFYEQYF
length: 16; V: TRBV19; D: TRBD2; size: -; J: TRBJ2-1; DNA: TGTGCCAGTAATACCCGAAAGACTAGCGGGGCGAATGAGCAGTTCTTC; CDR3: CASNTRKTSGANEQFF
length: 15; V: TRBV5-1; D: TRBD1; size: -; J: TRBJ2-7; DNA: TGCGCCAGCAGCCTGACTGCGGGACAGGGGTACGAGCAGTACTTC; CDR3: CASSLTAGQGYEQYF
length: 12; V: TRBV11-2; D: TRBD1; size: -; J: TRBJ2-5; DNA: TGTGCCAGCAGCGCAGGGGGAGAGACCCAGTACTTC; CDR3: CASSAGGETQYF
length: 14; V: TRBV27; D: -; size: -; J: TRBJ1-5; DNA: TGTGCCAGCAGTTTGTCAGGTAGCAATCAGCCCCAGCATTTT; CDR3: CASSLSGSNQPQHF